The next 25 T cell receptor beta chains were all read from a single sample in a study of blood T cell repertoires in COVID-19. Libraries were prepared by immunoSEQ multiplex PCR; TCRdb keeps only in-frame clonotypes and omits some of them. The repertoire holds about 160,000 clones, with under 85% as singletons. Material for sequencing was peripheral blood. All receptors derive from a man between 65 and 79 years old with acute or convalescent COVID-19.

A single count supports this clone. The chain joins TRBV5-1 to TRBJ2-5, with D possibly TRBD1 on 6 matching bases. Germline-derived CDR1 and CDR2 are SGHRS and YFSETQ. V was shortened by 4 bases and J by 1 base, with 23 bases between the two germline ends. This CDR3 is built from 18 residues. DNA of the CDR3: TGCGCCAGCAGCCGAAAAGTAACCAGGGGTCTCGCCCAAGAGACCCAGTACTTC. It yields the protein CASSRKVTRGLAQETQYF.

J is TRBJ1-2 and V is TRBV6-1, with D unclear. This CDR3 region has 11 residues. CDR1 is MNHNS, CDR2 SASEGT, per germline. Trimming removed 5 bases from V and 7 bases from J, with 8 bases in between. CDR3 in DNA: TGTGCCAGCAGTCCCCCGGGTGGCTACACCTTC. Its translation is CASSPPGGYTF.

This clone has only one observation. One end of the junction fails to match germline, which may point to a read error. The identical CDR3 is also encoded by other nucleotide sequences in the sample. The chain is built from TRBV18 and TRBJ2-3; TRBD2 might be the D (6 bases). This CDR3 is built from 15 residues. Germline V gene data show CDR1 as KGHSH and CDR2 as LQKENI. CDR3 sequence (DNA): TGTGCTAGCTCCCCCCCCGGGACTGTCACAGATACGCAGTATTTT. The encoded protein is CASSPPGTVTDTQYF.

The CDR3, as DNA: TGCGCCAGCAGCTTGTACGGCAGCCCCGGGGGCTACACCTTC. Its translation: CASSLYGSPGGYTF. The rearrangement joins TRBV5-1 to TRBJ1-2; no firm D call. Germline CDR1 reads SGHRS; CDR2 reads YFSETQ. The CDR3 is 14 residues long. The V and J ends lost 1 base and 8 bases respectively, with 15 bases between them. The entire variable domain, with the rest obtained from reference TRBV5-1 and TRBJ1-2, is as follows: KAGVTQTPRYLIKTRGQQVTLSCSPISGHRSVSWYQQTPGQGLQFLFEYFSETQRNKGNFPGRFSGRQFSNSRSEMNVSTLELGDSALYLCASSLYGSPGGYTFGSGTRLTVV.

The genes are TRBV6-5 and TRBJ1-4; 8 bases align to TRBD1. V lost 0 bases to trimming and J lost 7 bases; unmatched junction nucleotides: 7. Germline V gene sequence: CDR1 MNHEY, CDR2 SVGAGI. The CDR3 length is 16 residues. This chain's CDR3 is CASSYSNARGPEKLFF. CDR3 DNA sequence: TGTGCCAGCAGTTACTCGAATGCCAGGGGGCCTGAAAAACTGTTTTTT.

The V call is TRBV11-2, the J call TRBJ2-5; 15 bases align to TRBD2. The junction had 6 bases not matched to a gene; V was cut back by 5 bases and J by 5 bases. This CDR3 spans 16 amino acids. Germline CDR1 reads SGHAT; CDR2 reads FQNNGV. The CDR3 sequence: CASSTGLAGGWETQYF. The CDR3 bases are TGTGCCAGCAGCACGGGACTAGCGGGGGGCTGGGAGACCCAGTACTTC.

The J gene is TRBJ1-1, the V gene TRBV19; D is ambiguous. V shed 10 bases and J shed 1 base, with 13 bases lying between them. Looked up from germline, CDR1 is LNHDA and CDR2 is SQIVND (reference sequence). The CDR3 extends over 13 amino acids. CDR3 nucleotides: TGTGCCACCGCCCCCGGGAAGAACACTGAAGCTTTCTTT. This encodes CATAPGKNTEAFF.

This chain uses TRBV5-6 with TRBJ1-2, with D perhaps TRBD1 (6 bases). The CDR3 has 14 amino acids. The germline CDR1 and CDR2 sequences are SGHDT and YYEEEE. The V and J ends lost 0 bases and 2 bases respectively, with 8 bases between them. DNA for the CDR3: TGTGCCAGCAGCTTGGTACAGGGAAACTATGGCTACACCTTC. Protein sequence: CASSLVQGNYGYTF.

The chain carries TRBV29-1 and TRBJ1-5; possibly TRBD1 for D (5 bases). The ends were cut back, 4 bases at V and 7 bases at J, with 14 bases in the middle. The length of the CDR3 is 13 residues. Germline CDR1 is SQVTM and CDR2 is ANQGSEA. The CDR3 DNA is TGCAGCGTTGCAGGCAGGGAGGGACAGCCCCAGCATTTT. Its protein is CSVAGREGQPQHF.

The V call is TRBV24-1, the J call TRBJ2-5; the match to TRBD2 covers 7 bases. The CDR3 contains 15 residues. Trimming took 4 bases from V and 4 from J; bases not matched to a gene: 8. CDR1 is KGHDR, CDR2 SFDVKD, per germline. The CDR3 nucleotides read TGTGCCACCAGTGAGGGGGGGACGGTAGGAGAGACCCAGTACTTC. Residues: CATSEGGTVGETQYF.

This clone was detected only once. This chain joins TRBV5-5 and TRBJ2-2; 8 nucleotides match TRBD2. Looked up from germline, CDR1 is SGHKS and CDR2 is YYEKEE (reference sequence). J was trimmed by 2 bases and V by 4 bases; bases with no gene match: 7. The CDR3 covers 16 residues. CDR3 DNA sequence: TGTGCCAGCAGCCCCGCCGGGGGGGCCAACACCGGGGAGCTGTTTTTT. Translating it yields CASSPAGGANTGELFF.

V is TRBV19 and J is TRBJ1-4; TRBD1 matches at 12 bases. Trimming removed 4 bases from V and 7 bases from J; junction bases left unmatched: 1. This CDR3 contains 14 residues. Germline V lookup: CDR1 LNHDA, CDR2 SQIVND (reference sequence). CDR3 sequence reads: CASSRDRGREKLFF. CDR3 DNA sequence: TGTGCCAGTAGTAGGGACAGGGGGCGTGAAAAACTGTTTTTT. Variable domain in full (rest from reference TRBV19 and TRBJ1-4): DGGITQSPKYLFRKEGQNVTLSCEQNLNHDAMYWYRQDPGQGLRLIYYSQIVNDFQKGDIAEGYSVSREKKESFPLTVTSAQKNPTAFYLCASSRDRGREKLFFGSGTQLSVL.

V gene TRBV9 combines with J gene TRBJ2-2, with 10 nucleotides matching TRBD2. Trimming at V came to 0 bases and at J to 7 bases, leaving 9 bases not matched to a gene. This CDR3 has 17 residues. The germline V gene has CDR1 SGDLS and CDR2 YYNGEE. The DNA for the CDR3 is TGTGCCAGCAGCGTAGAAAGCGGGAGGGCCTCAATCGGGGAGCTGTTTTTT. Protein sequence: CASSVESGRASIGELFF.

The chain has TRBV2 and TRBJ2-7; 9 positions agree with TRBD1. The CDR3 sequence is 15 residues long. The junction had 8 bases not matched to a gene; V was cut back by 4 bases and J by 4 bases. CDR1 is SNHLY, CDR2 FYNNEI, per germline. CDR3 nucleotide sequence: TGTGCCAGCAGTGTTATGACAGGGGGTTGGTACGAGCAGTACTTC. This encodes CASSVMTGGWYEQYF.

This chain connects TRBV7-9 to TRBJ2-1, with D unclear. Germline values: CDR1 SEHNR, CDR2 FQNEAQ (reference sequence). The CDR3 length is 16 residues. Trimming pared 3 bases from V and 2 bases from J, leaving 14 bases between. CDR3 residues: CASSLLAVSPYNEQFF. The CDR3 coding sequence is TGTGCCAGCAGCTTGTTAGCTGTTTCGCCCTACAATGAGCAGTTCTTC.

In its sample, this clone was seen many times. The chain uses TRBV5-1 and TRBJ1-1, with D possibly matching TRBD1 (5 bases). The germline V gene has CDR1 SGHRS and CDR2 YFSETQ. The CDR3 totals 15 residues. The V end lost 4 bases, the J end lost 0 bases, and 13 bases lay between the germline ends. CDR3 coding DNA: TGCGCCAGCAGCCCCGGGGGGGGGTTGAACACTGAAGCTTTCTTT. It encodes CASSPGGGLNTEAFF.

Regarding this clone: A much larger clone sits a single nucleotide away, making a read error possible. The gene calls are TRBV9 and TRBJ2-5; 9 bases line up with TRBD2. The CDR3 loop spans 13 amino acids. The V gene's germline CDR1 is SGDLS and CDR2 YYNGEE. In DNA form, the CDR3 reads TGTGCCAGCACTGGCGGGGGGGAAGAGATCCAGTACTTC. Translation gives CASTGGGEEIQYF.

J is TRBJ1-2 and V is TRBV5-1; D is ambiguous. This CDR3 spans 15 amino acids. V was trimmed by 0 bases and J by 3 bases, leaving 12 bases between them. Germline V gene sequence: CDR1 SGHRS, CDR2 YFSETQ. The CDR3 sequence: CASSLGREADYGYTF. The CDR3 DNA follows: TGCGCCAGCAGCTTGGGGAGGGAGGCGGACTATGGCTACACCTTC.

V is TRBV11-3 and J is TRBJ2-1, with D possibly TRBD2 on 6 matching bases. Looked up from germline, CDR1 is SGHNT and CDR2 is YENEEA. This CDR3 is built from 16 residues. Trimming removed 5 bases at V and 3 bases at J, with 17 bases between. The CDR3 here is CASSVSGGARYNEQFF. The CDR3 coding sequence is TGTGCCAGCAGCGTTAGCGGAGGGGCTCGCTACAATGAGCAGTTCTTC.

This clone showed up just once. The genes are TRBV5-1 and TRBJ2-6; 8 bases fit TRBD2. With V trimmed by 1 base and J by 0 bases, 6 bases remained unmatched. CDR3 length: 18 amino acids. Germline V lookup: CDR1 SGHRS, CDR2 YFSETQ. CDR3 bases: TGCGCCAGCAGCTTGAATACAGGGACTAGCTCTGGGGCCAACGTCCTGACTTTC. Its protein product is CASSLNTGTSSGANVLTF.

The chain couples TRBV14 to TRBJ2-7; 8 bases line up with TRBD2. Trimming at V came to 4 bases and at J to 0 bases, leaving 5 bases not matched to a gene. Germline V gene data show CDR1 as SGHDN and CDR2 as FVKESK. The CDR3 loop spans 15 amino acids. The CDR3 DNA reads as TGTGCCAGCAGCCCCGAGAGCGGGAGCTCCTACGAGCAGTACTTC. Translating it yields CASSPESGSSYEQYF.

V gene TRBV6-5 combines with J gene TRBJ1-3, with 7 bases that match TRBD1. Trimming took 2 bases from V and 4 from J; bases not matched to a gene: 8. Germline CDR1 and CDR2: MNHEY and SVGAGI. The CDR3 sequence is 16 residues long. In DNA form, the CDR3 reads TGTGCCAGCAGTTACACGACAGGGTACGACGGAAACACCATATATTTT. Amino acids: CASSYTTGYDGNTIYF.

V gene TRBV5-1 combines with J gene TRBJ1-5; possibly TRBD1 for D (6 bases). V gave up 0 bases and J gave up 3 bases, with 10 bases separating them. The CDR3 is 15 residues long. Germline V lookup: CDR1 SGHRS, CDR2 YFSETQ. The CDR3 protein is CASSLAGQLNQPQHF. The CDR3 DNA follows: TGCGCCAGCAGCTTGGCCGGACAGCTCAATCAGCCCCAGCATTTT.

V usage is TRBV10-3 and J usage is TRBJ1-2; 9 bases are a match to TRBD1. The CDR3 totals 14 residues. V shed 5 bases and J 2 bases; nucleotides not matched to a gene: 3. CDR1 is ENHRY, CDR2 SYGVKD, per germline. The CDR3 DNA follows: TGTGCCATCAGTCCAGACAGGGGGAACTATGGCTACACCTTC. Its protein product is CAISPDRGNYGYTF.

This chain's CDR3 is CASSQDRANSPLHF. The CDR3 nucleotides read TGTGCCAGCAGCCAAGACAGGGCGAACTCACCCCTCCACTTT. V usage is TRBV4-2 and J usage is TRBJ1-6, with D perhaps matching TRBD1 (5 bases). CDR1 is LGHNA and CDR2 is YNFKEQ in the germline V gene. The CDR3 runs to 14 residues. Trimming pared 0 bases from V and 10 bases from J, leaving 10 bases between.